This T cell receptor beta chain was retrieved from a study of Tregs in tolerant kidney transplant recipients (dated by TCRdb to the late 2010s). Broadly, across the study: The transplants used related donors with nonmyeloablative bone marrow transplantation, and mixed chimerism in the human trials was transient. The study applied TCRbeta sequencing to find donor-specific regulatory T cells before combined kidney and bone marrow transplantation and then followed those same cells after transplant.

This specimen's time point label, per the study, means: blood sample drawn before combined kidney and bone marrow transplant. Thawed PBMCs were FACS-sorted into unstimulated Tregs (CD4+CD25+CD127-), CD4+ non-Tregs (CD4+CD25-), CD4 cells and CD8 cells. Patients were 4 combined kidney and bone marrow transplant recipients from the ITN036ST trial, and only these trial subjects had samples available. Healthy control blood was separated into PBMCs by Ficoll density gradient and cryopreserved, and patient PBMCs were collected both before and after transplant. For TCRbeta CDR3 sequencing, genomic DNA from the sorted cells was extracted using the QIAGEN DNeasy Blood and Tissue Kit. High-throughput TCRbeta CDR3 sequencing, including PCR amplification with bias correction and internal controls, was performed commercially through immunoSEQ. Processing in the source paper ran as follows. Unique productive TCRbeta sequences were defined by CDR3 nucleotide sequence where primers matched, otherwise by CDR3 amino acid sequence with Vbeta and Jbeta genes. To correct for sorting error, sequences found in more than one sorted population at a frequency ratio of 2:1 or less were discarded, and the remaining shared sequences were assigned to the population with the higher frequency. A sequence was defined as donor-reactive if the sequence was expanded at least 5-fold in CFSE-low cells compared with unstimulated cells and had a frequency of at least 0.01% in CFSE-low cells. Jensen-Shannon divergence calculated on the top 100 TCRbeta sequences ranked by frequency was used to measure repertoire divergence. For any sample with multiple sequencing runs, sorting error was corrected in each run separately before the runs were pooled. TCRdb re-hosts the immuneACCESS table, in-frame sequences only. Its copies lack some clones; in the studies checked, an unresolved V gene accounts for under half of them, and the cause for the rest is not known. V and J calls and clone size are as listed in that table; D and trimming were resolved from the DNA. The sample yields roughly 69,000 clones; approximately 91% were counted once. Jointly, the top ten make up around 0.38% of the sample.

As concerns this clone: No cognate antigen has been identified for it. Base quality data are lacking; no much larger clone is found one base away.

The paper's findings and limits, for the study overall: Because the PCR primers were changed over time for some patients, nucleotide-level comparison could not be performed across the samples from those patients. Biological reproducibility was not examined directly, but technical replication error appeared to be minimal. Expanding Tregs with activated donor B cells appeared to identify the most biologically relevant and donor-specific TCRbeta repertoire. Because the study included only a small number of patients, the results must be confirmed in larger populations and under other immunosuppression protocols. In tolerant patients, the expansion of donor-specific Tregs was greater than global Treg expansion, suggesting that the expansion was antigen-driven rather than nonspecific.

The TCR was taken from a human donor who received a combined kidney and bone marrow transplant. The sample in question was CD4+ T cells from blood, obtained before the transplant.

Here is the DNA: TGTGCCAGCAGTCCTCCTGGTAGCGGGAGCTACAATGAGCAGTTCTTC. Protein translation: CASSPPGSGSYNEQFF. Rearrangement joined TRBV28 to TRBJ2-1, and TRBD2 matches 9 of the central bases. Per the germline V gene, MDHEN is the CDR1 and SYDVKM is the CDR2. The junction shows trimming of 5 bases on V and 3 bases on J, and the gene matches do not reach 8 bases of it. The CDR3 spans 16 residues, from the cysteine through the phenylalanine. Of all the DNA, just the CDR3 is kept, 48 bases in frame from base 1.